The rows below give T cell receptor beta chains drawn from one sample of a study of blood T cells in healthy people across ages. Via MiXCR, TCRdb re-called the 5' RACE reads, giving one row per CDR3 protein. This table has approximately 1,700,000 distinct CDR3 sequences, about two fifths appearing once. The specimen was blood. Receptors originate from a human donor in good health. The CDR3 runs from the conserved cysteine through the conserved F or W. Each record gives: clone size, D gene, V gene, J gene, CDR3 protein, CDR3 DNA. A D gene is named only where the DNA matches it firmly. Clone size is stated in some rows and not others, as once, few, many or a class when expanded.

abundance: -; d_gene: -; v_gene: TRBV5-1; j_gene: TRBJ1-4; CDR3aa: CASSPDLGPSYSATNEKLFF; CDR3nt: TGCGCCAGCAGCCCTGACCTCGGGCCCTCCTATTCAGCAACTAATGAAAAACTGTTTTTT
abundance: -; d_gene: -; v_gene: TRBV19; j_gene: TRBJ1-5; CDR3aa: CASSLSKAFTLQPQHF; CDR3nt: TGTGCCAGTAGCCTCTCCAAAGCGTTCACCCTCCAGCCCCAGCATTTT
abundance: few; d_gene: -; v_gene: TRBV20-1; j_gene: TRBJ1-1; CDR3aa: CSARSNGPHTEAFF; CDR3nt: TGCAGTGCTAGATCAAACGGGCCCCACACTGAAGCTTTCTTT
abundance: -; d_gene: -; v_gene: TRBV20-1; j_gene: TRBJ2-1; CDR3aa: CSLVSGEQFF; CDR3nt: TGCAGTCTCGTTAGCGGTGAGCAGTTCTTC
abundance: -; d_gene: -; v_gene: TRBV6-2/TRBV6-3; j_gene: TRBJ2-7; CDR3aa: CASSFAGNNCEQYF; CDR3nt: TGTGCCAGCAGTTTCGCGGGTAACAACTGCGAGCAGTACTTC
abundance: -; d_gene: -; v_gene: TRBV3-1; j_gene: TRBJ2-3; CDR3aa: CVSSQLADTQYF; CDR3nt: TGTGTCAGCAGCCAATTGGCAGATACGCAGTATTTT
abundance: -; d_gene: -; v_gene: TRBV15; j_gene: TRBJ2-7; CDR3aa: CATGRQPGTGKNEQYF; CDR3nt: TGTGCCACCGGCAGGCAGCCCGGGACCGGGAAGAACGAGCAGTACTTC
abundance: -; d_gene: TRBD1; v_gene: TRBV5-4; j_gene: TRBJ1-2; CDR3aa: CASSYFGSGGYGYTF; CDR3nt: TGTGCCAGCAGCTACTTTGGGTCAGGGGGCTATGGCTACACCTTC
abundance: -; d_gene: -; v_gene: TRBV24-1; j_gene: TRBJ2-7; CDR3aa: CATVEVAGIEQYF; CDR3nt: TGTGCCACCGTCGAAGTCGCGGGGATCGAGCAGTACTTC
abundance: -; d_gene: TRBD2; v_gene: TRBV27; j_gene: TRBJ2-3; CDR3aa: CASSFLGLAGDNKGGTDTQYF; CDR3nt: TGTGCCAGCAGTTTCCTGGGACTAGCGGGGGATAACAAGGGTGGCACAGATACGCAGTATTTT
abundance: -; d_gene: TRBD2; v_gene: TRBV3-1; j_gene: TRBJ2-5; CDR3aa: CASNELGLAGRETQYF; CDR3nt: TGTGCCAGCAACGAACTCGGGCTAGCGGGTAGGGAGACCCAGTACTTC
abundance: few; d_gene: TRBD1; v_gene: TRBV12-3/TRBV12-4; j_gene: TRBJ2-3; CDR3aa: CASSSGTGGFDTQYF; CDR3nt: TGTGCCAGCAGCTCCGGGACAGGGGGCTTTGATACGCAGTATTTT
abundance: -; d_gene: -; v_gene: TRBV2; j_gene: TRBJ2-7; CDR3aa: CASTRALGTYEQYF; CDR3nt: TGTGCCAGCACCCGGGCCTTAGGGACCTACGAGCAGTACTTC
abundance: -; d_gene: TRBD2; v_gene: TRBV4-3; j_gene: TRBJ2-7; CDR3aa: CASSQDPSGGGTYEQYF; CDR3nt: TGCGCCAGCAGCCAAGATCCTAGCGGGGGAGGAACCTACGAGCAGTACTTC
abundance: -; d_gene: TRBD1; v_gene: TRBV20-1; j_gene: TRBJ2-3; CDR3aa: CSARGTVGTDTQYF; CDR3nt: TGCAGTGCTAGGGGGACAGTGGGCACAGATACGCAGTATTTT
abundance: few; d_gene: -; v_gene: TRBV7-7; j_gene: TRBJ2-1; CDR3aa: CASSPQFGSYNEQFF; CDR3nt: TGTGCTAGCAGCCCCCAATTCGGGTCCTACAATGAGCAGTTCTTC
abundance: -; d_gene: -; v_gene: TRBV6-2/TRBV6-3; j_gene: TRBJ2-1; CDR3aa: CASRGFTSYNEQFF; CDR3nt: TGTGCCAGCAGGGGATTCACCTCCTACAATGAGCAGTTCTTC
abundance: -; d_gene: -; v_gene: TRBV29-1; j_gene: TRBJ2-7; CDR3aa: CSVRPRGGENEQYF; CDR3nt: TGCAGCGTCCGGCCACGGGGAGGTGAAAACGAGCAGTACTTC
abundance: -; d_gene: TRBD2; v_gene: TRBV7-3; j_gene: TRBJ2-6; CDR3aa: CASSAGSGGAISAGANVLTF; CDR3nt: TGTGCCAGCAGCGCGGGGAGCGGGGGGGCTATAAGCGCTGGGGCCAACGTCCTGACTTTC
abundance: -; d_gene: -; v_gene: TRBV12-5; j_gene: TRBJ1-4; CDR3aa: CASGSPPGREHATNEKLFF; CDR3nt: TGTGCTAGTGGTTCCCCCCCCGGCAGGGAGCATGCAACTAATGAAAAACTGTTTTTT
abundance: -; d_gene: TRBD2; v_gene: TRBV10-3; j_gene: TRBJ2-3; CDR3aa: CAIRKSGAETDTQYF; CDR3nt: TGTGCCATCAGGAAGAGCGGGGCTGAGACAGATACGCAGTATTTT
abundance: -; d_gene: -; v_gene: TRBV3-1; j_gene: TRBJ2-5; CDR3aa: CASSQGFRGETQYF; CDR3nt: TGTGCCAGCAGCCAAGGCTTCCGAGGAGAGACCCAGTACTTC
abundance: -; d_gene: -; v_gene: TRBV7-3; j_gene: TRBJ2-7; CDR3aa: CASSLTEGSEQYF; CDR3nt: TGTGCCAGCAGCTTAACGGAAGGGAGCGAGCAGTACTTC
abundance: -; d_gene: -; v_gene: TRBV4-3; j_gene: TRBJ1-1; CDR3aa: CASSPRSRTEAFF; CDR3nt: TGCGCCAGCAGCCCTCGATCGAGAACTGAAGCTTTCTTT
abundance: few; d_gene: -; v_gene: TRBV4-2; j_gene: TRBJ2-6; CDR3aa: CASSQVPVTASGANVLTF; CDR3nt: TGTGCCAGCAGCCAAGTACCAGTAACAGCATCTGGGGCCAACGTCCTGACTTTC
abundance: few; d_gene: TRBD1; v_gene: TRBV24-1; j_gene: TRBJ2-7; CDR3aa: CATSDRRDRGLNEQYF; CDR3nt: TGTGCCACCAGTGATCGCCGGGACAGGGGGCTCAACGAGCAGTACTTC
abundance: -; d_gene: -; v_gene: TRBV2; j_gene: TRBJ2-5; CDR3aa: CASQRETQYF; CDR3nt: TGTGCCAGCCAAAGAGAGACCCAGTACTTC
abundance: -; d_gene: TRBD1; v_gene: TRBV29-1; j_gene: TRBJ2-5; CDR3aa: CSVDRDGTGSGETQYF; CDR3nt: TGCAGCGTTGATCGGGACGGGACAGGGTCAGGGGAGACCCAGTACTTC
abundance: -; d_gene: -; v_gene: TRBV20-1; j_gene: TRBJ1-5; CDR3aa: CSAPTDSNQPQHF; CDR3nt: TGCAGTGCTCCGACAGATAGCAATCAGCCCCAGCATTTT
abundance: -; d_gene: -; v_gene: TRBV6-5; j_gene: TRBJ2-7; CDR3aa: CASREPRQSSYEQYF; CDR3nt: TGTGCCAGCAGGGAACCCAGGCAGAGCTCCTACGAGCAGTACTTC
abundance: -; d_gene: -; v_gene: TRBV30; j_gene: TRBJ1-4; CDR3aa: CAWSKTTGRTNEKLFF; CDR3nt: TGTGCCTGGAGTAAAACAACAGGGCGGACTAATGAAAAACTGTTTTTT
abundance: -; d_gene: TRBD1; v_gene: TRBV6-5; j_gene: TRBJ1-2; CDR3aa: CASSSRDSGDPNYGYTF; CDR3nt: TGTGCCAGCAGTTCCCGGGACAGTGGGGACCCTAACTATGGCTACACCTTC
abundance: -; d_gene: -; v_gene: TRBV7-9; j_gene: TRBJ2-7; CDR3aa: CASGLGGDISYEQYF; CDR3nt: TGTGCCAGCGGCTTAGGCGGGGACATATCCTACGAGCAGTACTTC
abundance: -; d_gene: TRBD2; v_gene: TRBV20-1; j_gene: TRBJ2-4; CDR3aa: CSARVRAGGLAKNIQYF; CDR3nt: TGCAGTGCTAGAGTACGAGCGGGGGGGCTAGCCAAAAACATTCAGTACTTC
abundance: -; d_gene: TRBD2; v_gene: TRBV13; j_gene: TRBJ2-1; CDR3aa: CASSYLPGLAINEQFF; CDR3nt: TGTGCCAGCAGCTATCTACCGGGACTAGCGATCAATGAGCAGTTCTTC
abundance: once; d_gene: -; v_gene: TRBV4-2; j_gene: TRBJ1-2; CDR3aa: CACSQDLGTWYGYTF; CDR3nt: TGTGCCTGCAGCCAAGATCTGGGCACCTGGTATGGCTACACCTTC
abundance: -; d_gene: TRBD1; v_gene: TRBV6-1; j_gene: TRBJ2-7; CDR3aa: CASSEGQGSTYEQYF; CDR3nt: TGTGCCAGCAGTGAAGGACAGGGTTCGACCTACGAGCAGTACTTC
abundance: few; d_gene: TRBD1; v_gene: TRBV9; j_gene: TRBJ2-7; CDR3aa: CASSAGQAFYEQYF; CDR3nt: TGTGCCAGCAGCGCGGGACAGGCGTTCTACGAGCAGTACTTC
abundance: few; d_gene: -; v_gene: TRBV5-6; j_gene: TRBJ2-7; CDR3aa: CASSLVVGAIEQYF; CDR3nt: TGTGCCAGCAGCTTGGTAGTGGGGGCGATTGAGCAGTACTTC
abundance: few; d_gene: -; v_gene: TRBV20-1; j_gene: TRBJ2-3; CDR3aa: CSAHRESGIDTQYF; CDR3nt: TGCAGTGCTCACCGGGAATCGGGCATCGATACGCAGTATTTT
abundance: many; d_gene: -; v_gene: TRBV6-2/TRBV6-3; j_gene: TRBJ2-3; CDR3aa: CASSYISGTDTQYF; CDR3nt: TGTGCCAGCAGTTACATAAGCGGCACAGATACGCAGTATTTT
abundance: -; d_gene: -; v_gene: TRBV7-8; j_gene: TRBJ2-1; CDR3aa: CASSPPTATRGNEQFF; CDR3nt: TGTGCCAGCAGCCCTCCGACCGCTACCCGGGGCAATGAGCAGTTCTTC